This T cell receptor (beta chain) is drawn from a study of CD8 T cells in Susac syndrome. After extraction with the RNeasy kit, about 0.5 to 1 ug of the RNA was reverse transcribed using random hexamers. With immunoSEQ multiplex PCR, TCR beta CDR3 was amplified across 54 Vbeta and 13 Jbeta. TCRdb re-derived calls from the immunoSEQ multiplex PCR reads in MiXCR, one entry per CDR3 protein. This sample has around 200,000 distinct CDR3 sequences; roughly 94% occur once, and the top ten carry around 0.076%. Germline V gene lookup returns CDR1 GTSNPN and CDR2 SVGIG (reference sequence). V was trimmed by 2 bases and J by 5 bases, leaving 4 bases between them. The CDR3 has 12 amino acids. The authors carried out high-throughput sequencing of TCR beta. They applied it to CD8+ and CD4+ T cells obtained from blood. Relapsing-remitting disease, either stable or active, was present in the treatment-naive patients who were the multiple sclerosis controls. Both CD4+ and CD8+ T cells were negatively isolated, and TEMRA cells underwent FACS enrichment.

Material for sequencing was CD4+ T cells from PBMCs. The TCR was taken from a human donor with multiple sclerosis. This chain links TRBV30 with TRBJ1-6; no clear D. CDR3 in amino acids: CAWSSDNSPLHF. The CDR3 DNA reads TGTGCCTGGAGTAGCGATAATTCACCCCTCCACTTT.